Below, 17 T cell receptor beta chains from the same sample are listed, as sequenced in a study of blood T cell repertoires in COVID-19 (dated by TCRdb to 2020 to 2021). The library was made by the immunoSEQ multiplex PCR assay. TCRdb carries this immuneACCESS record with in-frame sequences only. Its versions omit some clonotypes, under half of them owing to an unresolved V gene in the studies checked, with the rest unexplained. The sample includes about 100,000 clones, with about 90% observed a single time. The ten most abundant clones make up 4.9% of the sample. Source material: peripheral blood. The origin of the receptors is a man between 35 and 55 years old with active or convalescent COVID-19.

This clone is a singleton in its sample. The chain links TRBV6-5 to TRBJ1-6, with D maybe TRBD1 (5 bases). The germline gives CDR1 MNHEY, CDR2 SVGAGI. Trimming cost V 7 bases and J 9 bases, with 19 bases left between them. The CDR3 totals 15 residues. This CDR3 is CASTREGVIGSPLHF. The CDR3 DNA sequence: TGTGCCAGCACCAGGGAAGGCGTAATAGGTTCACCCCTCCACTTT.

The rearrangement uses TRBV9 and TRBJ2-3; TRBD2 is a possible D gene (6 bases). CDR3 length equals 17 residues. Germline CDR1 is SGDLS and CDR2 is YYNGEE. Trimming removed 0 bases at V and 2 bases at J, with 16 bases between. The CDR3 coding sequence is TGTGCCAGCAGCGTAGCTACGGGGGTCCGCACCACAGATACGCAGTATTTT. This sequence encodes CASSVATGVRTTDTQYF.

The CDR3 is CASSLGWASKTGFTDTQYF. The CDR3 DNA reads as TGTGCCAGCAGCTTAGGTTGGGCCTCGAAGACAGGTTTCACAGATACGCAGTATTTT. This rearrangement joins TRBV11-3 to TRBJ2-3, with D possibly matching TRBD1 (6 bases). Trimming left V 1 base short and J 2 bases short, with 22 bases between. This CDR3 spans 19 amino acids. The germline gives CDR1 SGHNT, CDR2 YENEEA.

V gene TRBV5-1 combines with J gene TRBJ1-4; 9 bases are a match to TRBD1. This CDR3 comprises 15 residues. Germline CDR1 and CDR2: SGHRS and YFSETQ. V dropped 4 bases and J dropped 10; count of bases not matched to a gene: 11. The CDR3 DNA reads as TGCGCCAGCAGCGTGGACGGGACAGGGATTGGAAAACTGTTTTTT. Translation: CASSVDGTGIGKLFF.

This clone has a single count. CDR3 region: CASPIGLAVTTDTQYF. The CDR3 DNA is TGTGCCAGCCCCATCGGACTAGCGGTTACCACAGATACGCAGTATTTT. The chain carries TRBV11-3 and TRBJ2-3; 10 positions agree with TRBD2. CDR3 length: 16 residues. Germline CDR1 is SGHNT and CDR2 is YENEEA. With 8 bases clipped from V and 2 bases from J, the junction kept 10 bases outside the gene matches.

The chain recombines TRBV11-2 with TRBJ2-6, with D unresolved. Germline CDR1 is SGHAT and CDR2 is FQNNGV. The CDR3 runs to 14 residues. Trimming took 8 bases from V and 0 from J, leaving 8 bases between them. For the CDR3, the DNA is TGTGCCAGCGCTCAGGTCTCTGGGGCCAACGTCCTGACTTTC. Encoded protein: CASAQVSGANVLTF. Drawing the rest from reference TRBV11-2 and TRBJ2-6, the complete variable domain is EAGVAQSPRYKIIEKRQSVAFWCNPISGHATLYWYQQILGQGPKLLIQFQNNGVVDDSQLPKDRFSAERLKGVDSTLKIQPAKLEDSAVYLCASAQVSGANVLTFGAGSRLTVL.

The chain employs TRBV28 and TRBJ2-3; 8 nucleotides match TRBD1. CDR1 MDHEN and CDR2 SYDVKM come from the germline V gene. CDR3 length: 15 amino acids. Unmatched junction bases numbered 7, after V lost 7 bases and J lost 1 base. The CDR3: CASKGGQGRTDTQYF. Written as DNA, the CDR3 is TGTGCCAGCAAGGGAGGACAGGGCCGCACAGATACGCAGTATTTT. Using reference TRBV28 and TRBJ2-3 for the parts outside the CDR3, the full variable domain is DVKVTQSSRYLVKRTGEKVFLECVQDMDHENMFWYRQDPGLGLRLIYFSYDVKMKEKGDIPEGYSVSREKKERFSLILESASTNQTSMYLCASKGGQGRTDTQYFGPGTRLTVL.

V is TRBV10-3 and J is TRBJ1-2; the match to TRBD1 covers 8 bases. The CDR3 is made up of 17 amino acids. CDR1 and CDR2 (germline): ENHRY, SYGVKD. V dropped 4 bases and J dropped 1; count of bases not matched to a gene: 11. The CDR3 coding sequence is TGTGCCATCAGTGGGTCTCTAGGACAGGGAGATAACTATGGCTACACCTTC. Its protein product is CAISGSLGQGDNYGYTF.

The table lists this clone with a count of one. This rearrangement joins TRBV12-3 or TRBV12-4 to TRBJ1-6, with D hard to call. V lost 2 bases, J lost 9 bases, and 8 bases lay in between. This CDR3 is built from 13 residues. The CDR3 DNA reads as TGTGCCAGCAGTTTAAGGGAGACTTCACCCCTCCACTTT. It codes for CASSLRETSPLHF.

This sequence joins TRBV7-3 and TRBJ1-2; TRBD1 aligns across 11 bases. This CDR3 has 14 amino acids. Germline trimming cut 5 bases from V and 5 bases from J; bases unmatched to any gene: 4. The germline V gene has CDR1 SGHTA and CDR2 FQGTGA. This chain's CDR3 is CASSIGQGAYGYTF. CDR3 nucleotide sequence: TGTGCCAGCAGCATTGGACAGGGGGCTTATGGCTACACCTTC.

The chain couples TRBV2 to TRBJ2-3; D may be TRBD2 (6 bases). CDR3 length equals 16 residues. Per the germline V gene, CDR1 is SNHLY and CDR2 is FYNNEI. V was pared by 1 base and J by 2 bases, with 13 bases between. CDR3 coding DNA: TGTGCCAGCAGTGAAGTTGGCGGGATGATCACAGATACGCAGTATTTT. It translates to CASSEVGGMITDTQYF.

This clone has only one observation. This chain links TRBV18 with TRBJ1-1, with TRBD1 as a possible D gene (6 bases). Per germline, CDR1 KGHSH and CDR2 LQKENI. The CDR3 totals 13 residues. V lost 3 bases and J 5 bases, leaving 10 bases between the germline ends. The CDR3 DNA follows: TGTGCCAGCTCACCGGGGGCGAGGACTGAAGCTTTCTTT. This encodes CASSPGARTEAFF.

In this sample, this clone turned up once. The DNA of the CDR3 is TGTGCCAGCTCACCCACGGGAGGGCTCGGGTACAATGAGCAGTTCTTC. Residues: CASSPTGGLGYNEQFF. V usage is TRBV18 and J usage is TRBJ2-1, with TRBD2 matching over 8 bases. The CDR3 loop spans 16 amino acids. Germline trimming cut 3 bases from V and 4 bases from J; bases unmatched to any gene: 8. The germline V gene encodes CDR1 KGHSH and CDR2 LQKENI.

The chain uses TRBV10-1 and TRBJ2-2; D gene ambiguous. Germline CDR1 reads WNHNN; CDR2 reads SYGVQD (reference sequence). The CDR3 runs 14 residues. Trimming cost V 3 bases and J 4 bases, with 9 bases left between them. The CDR3 is CASSEAWATGELFF. The CDR3 nucleotides are TGCGCCAGCAGTGAAGCTTGGGCCACCGGGGAGCTGTTTTTT.

This clone was observed a few times. V usage is TRBV28 and J usage is TRBJ1-2; D ambiguous. The V end lost 7 bases, the J end lost 0 bases, and 9 bases lay between the germline ends. There are 13 residues in the CDR3. CDR1 MDHEN and CDR2 SYDVKM come from the germline V gene. The CDR3 reads CASTVTANYGYTF. The CDR3 DNA reads as TGTGCCAGCACTGTTACTGCTAACTATGGCTACACCTTC.

This chain connects TRBV5-4 to TRBJ1-2, with D unclear. CDR1 and CDR2 (germline): SGHNT, YYREEE (reference sequence). The CDR3 covers 14 residues. Trimming pared 3 bases from V and 8 bases from J, leaving 17 bases between. CDR3 sequence (DNA): TGTGCCAGCAGCTGGGCGGAGGGAGTACGAGGCTACACCTTC. Translation gives CASSWAEGVRGYTF.

This clone has only one observation. The V call is TRBV6-5, the J call TRBJ2-5, with D possibly matching TRBD2 (7 bases). The CDR3 loop spans 14 amino acids. V was shortened by 2 bases and J by 5 bases, with 12 bases between the two germline ends. Germline loops: CDR1 MNHEY, CDR2 SVGAGI. The DNA for the CDR3 is TGTGCCAGCAGTTACACAGGGAGGGAGGAGACCCAGTACTTC. It is translated as CASSYTGREETQYF.